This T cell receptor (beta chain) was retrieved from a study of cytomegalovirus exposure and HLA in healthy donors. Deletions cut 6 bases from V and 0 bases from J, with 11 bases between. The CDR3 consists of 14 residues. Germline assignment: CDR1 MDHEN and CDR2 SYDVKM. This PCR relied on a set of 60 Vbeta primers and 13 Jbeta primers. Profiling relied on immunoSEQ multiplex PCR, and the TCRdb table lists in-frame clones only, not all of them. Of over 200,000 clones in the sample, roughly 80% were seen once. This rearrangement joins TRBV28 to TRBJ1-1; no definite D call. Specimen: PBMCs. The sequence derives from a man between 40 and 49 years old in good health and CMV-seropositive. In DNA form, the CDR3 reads TGTGCCAGCAGCCCCCCGTCTTTGAACACTGAAGCTTTCTTT. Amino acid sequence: CASSPPSLNTEAFF.